The 2 T cell receptor beta chains reported below all come from one sample, sequenced in a study of identical twins. TCRdb recomputed calls from the 5' RACE reads with MiXCR, one row per CDR3 protein. The sample includes about 240,000 distinct CDR3 sequences, 8% to 11% of them seen just once. Material: memory T cells sorted from blood. The receptors originated from a man in his fifties or sixties in good health.

This sequence joins TRBV15 and TRBJ2-7; TRBD2 matches at 11 bases. CDR3 length equals 16 residues. The germline gives CDR1 LNHNV, CDR2 YYDKDF (reference sequence). Trimming at V came to 0 bases and at J to 2 bases, leaving 3 bases not matched to a gene. The CDR3 nucleotides are TGTGCCACCAGCAGAGATCAGACTAGCGGGACCTACGAGCAGTACTTC. Protein product: CATSRDQTSGTYEQYF.

This clonotype has more than one count but fewer than ten. The rearrangement uses TRBV7-8 and TRBJ2-3, with D unresolved. Germline CDR1 and CDR2: SGHVS and FQNEAQ. V was cut by 5 bases and J by 4 bases, with 10 bases left in between. This CDR3 contains 13 residues. The CDR3 DNA is TGTGCCAGCAGCAAATCTAGGGCAGATACGCAGTATTTT. This sequence encodes CASSKSRADTQYF.